At least ten counts were recorded for the clone carrying this TCR beta chain. Its specificity is not known. This sample is drawn from a study of response to subunit inactivated influenza vaccine. Regarding the study as a whole: With each seasonal influenza vaccination, the authors suggested, few new T cells are recruited.

TCRdb itself ran the RT-PCR reads through MiXCR, one entry per CDR3 protein. The sample shows approximately 500,000 distinct CDR3 sequences, 12% to 15% of them seen only once. The CDR3 sequence is 16 residues long. Trimming removed 1 base from V and 2 bases from J; junction bases left unmatched: 8. CDR1 and CDR2 (germline): SEHNR, FQNEAQ (reference sequence). Sequenced material: PBMCs from blood, taken approximately 12 days after vaccination. This receptor was taken from a man aged 50-59 years who received an inactivated influenza vaccine. This chain uses TRBV7-9 with TRBJ2-7, with TRBD1 identical over 7 bases. CDR3 in amino acids: CASSLGRGTAAYEQYF. CDR3 sequence (DNA): TGTGCCAGCAGCTTAGGCAGAGGGACAGCGGCCTACGAGCAGTACTTC. The whole variable domain, filled in from reference TRBV7-9 and TRBJ2-7, reads DTGVSQNPRHKITKRGQNVTFRCDPISEHNRLYWYRQTLGQGPEFLTYFQNEAQLEKSRLLSDRFSAERPKGSFSTLEIQRTEQGDSAMYLCASSLGRGTAAYEQYFGPGTRLTVT.